Listed below are T cell receptor beta chains from one sample, sequenced in a study of T cell repertoires in cytomegalovirus infection. TCRdb passed the reads through MiXCR, listing each CDR3 protein once. The sample shows roughly 100,000 distinct CDR3 sequences, about 15% of them seen only once. The specimen sequenced was PBMCs. The receptor set was obtained from a human donor in good health (CMV status not recorded). Some clones in this sample may be carry-over from other donors' samples. Both conserved end residues are part of each CDR3. The D gene is left open where the match is weak. A clone size is listed for some rows: how often the clone was seen (once, few, many), or a class if it is expanded.

v_call: TRBV5-4; d_call: TRBD2; clone_size: few; j_call: TRBJ2-3; cdr3_nt: TGTGCCAGCAGCCCTTATCAGCGGGGGGGCTCAGATACGCAGTATTTT; cdr3_aa: CASSPYQRGGSDTQYF
v_call: TRBV5-4; d_call: .; clone_size: many; j_call: TRBJ2-5; cdr3_nt: TGTGCCAGCCGCCCAGGGGGGGCCGCAGAGACCCAGTACTTC; cdr3_aa: CASRPGGAAETQYF
v_call: TRBV7-9; d_call: .; clone_size: few; j_call: TRBJ2-5; cdr3_nt: TGTGCCAGCAGTCGTCTCGAGACCCAGTACTTC; cdr3_aa: CASSRLETQYF
v_call: TRBV10-3; d_call: TRBD2; clone_size: .; j_call: TRBJ2-3; cdr3_nt: TGTGCCATCAGTGGGCGTCCGGGAGGCTCTTTCACAGATACGCAGTATTTT; cdr3_aa: CAISGRPGGSFTDTQYF
v_call: TRBV7-9; d_call: TRBD2; clone_size: .; j_call: TRBJ2-7; cdr3_nt: TGTGCCAGCAGCTTCGGGGGGGCTCTGACCTACGAGCAGTACTTC; cdr3_aa: CASSFGGALTYEQYF
v_call: TRBV11-2; d_call: .; clone_size: few; j_call: TRBJ1-2; cdr3_nt: TGTGCCAGCAGCACGGTAACTAACTATGGCTACACCTTC; cdr3_aa: CASSTVTNYGYTF
v_call: TRBV2; d_call: .; clone_size: few; j_call: TRBJ2-5; cdr3_nt: TGTGCCAGCAGGGGTGGGTTGGGGGCCCAAGAGACCCAGTACTTC; cdr3_aa: CASRGGLGAQETQYF
v_call: TRBV18; d_call: .; clone_size: .; j_call: TRBJ1-6; cdr3_nt: TGTGCCAGCTCACCACCGGGCTGGCATCCCCTCCACTTT; cdr3_aa: CASSPPGWHPLHF
v_call: TRBV7-2; d_call: .; clone_size: many; j_call: TRBJ2-5; cdr3_nt: TGTGCCAGCAGCTCCCTCCGGGGCCTGGGGGAGACCCAGTACTTC; cdr3_aa: CASSSLRGLGETQYF
v_call: TRBV19; d_call: .; clone_size: .; j_call: TRBJ2-2; cdr3_nt: TGTGCCAGTAGCTCCAGGGGTAGGGGGGACACCGGGGAGCTGTTTTTT; cdr3_aa: CASSSRGRGDTGELFF
v_call: TRBV11-2; d_call: .; clone_size: many; j_call: TRBJ1-5; cdr3_nt: TGTGCCAGCAGCTTAGATCTGAACAGCCCCTGGCCCCAGCATTTT; cdr3_aa: CASSLDLNSPWPQHF
v_call: TRBV12-5; d_call: TRBD1; clone_size: many; j_call: TRBJ2-5; cdr3_nt: TGTGCTAGTGGCTATCAACTGAAAGACCGGGACAGGGGAGAGGAGACCCAGTACTTC; cdr3_aa: CASGYQLKDRDRGEETQYF
v_call: TRBV5-8; d_call: .; clone_size: few; j_call: TRBJ2-1; cdr3_nt: TGTGCCAGCAGCGTCAGGATACTCGACAATGAGCAGTTCTTC; cdr3_aa: CASSVRILDNEQFF
v_call: TRBV20-1; d_call: .; clone_size: many; j_call: TRBJ2-5; cdr3_nt: TGCAGTGAAGTCAGGCCCCAGCCGAGGGTTCAAGAGACCCAGTACTTC; cdr3_aa: CSEVRPQPRVQETQYF
v_call: TRBV7-8; d_call: TRBD1; clone_size: many; j_call: TRBJ1-5; cdr3_nt: TGTGCCAGCAGCTTAGGGGACAGTCAGCCCCAGCATTTT; cdr3_aa: CASSLGDSQPQHF
v_call: TRBV5-1; d_call: .; clone_size: many; j_call: TRBJ1-1; cdr3_nt: TGCGCCAGCAGCCCTACTCTCTTAGACAGGCCTGAAGCTTTCTTT; cdr3_aa: CASSPTLLDRPEAFF
v_call: TRBV2; d_call: .; clone_size: few; j_call: TRBJ1-1; cdr3_nt: TGTGCCAGCAGTGAGTTCCAGGACAGATACACTGAAGCTTTCTTT; cdr3_aa: CASSEFQDRYTEAFF
v_call: TRBV2; d_call: TRBD1; clone_size: few; j_call: TRBJ1-2; cdr3_nt: TGTGCCAGCAGCGACGGACAGGCCCATGGCTACACCTTC; cdr3_aa: CASSDGQAHGYTF
v_call: TRBV28; d_call: TRBD1; clone_size: .; j_call: TRBJ2-1; cdr3_nt: TGTGCCAGCAGTTTCGAGACAGGGCGCTACAATGAGCAGTTCTTC; cdr3_aa: CASSFETGRYNEQFF
v_call: TRBV7-2; d_call: .; clone_size: many; j_call: TRBJ1-2; cdr3_nt: TGTGCCAGCAGCTTAGGACAGGCAATGGGGTATGGCTACACCTTC; cdr3_aa: CASSLGQAMGYGYTF
v_call: TRBV2; d_call: .; clone_size: few; j_call: TRBJ1-5; cdr3_nt: TGTGCCAGCAGCGCCGGGACACACAATCAGCCCCAGCATTTT; cdr3_aa: CASSAGTHNQPQHF
v_call: TRBV12-5; d_call: .; clone_size: few; j_call: TRBJ2-7; cdr3_nt: TGTGCTAGTGGTTTTTATCGGGGATACGAGCAGTACTTC; cdr3_aa: CASGFYRGYEQYF
v_call: TRBV7-2; d_call: TRBD1; clone_size: many; j_call: TRBJ2-7; cdr3_nt: TGTGCCAGCAGCTTAATAAAGGACAGGGCCTACGAGCAGTACTTC; cdr3_aa: CASSLIKDRAYEQYF
v_call: TRBV7-2; d_call: TRBD2; clone_size: many; j_call: TRBJ2-3; cdr3_nt: TGTGCCAGCAGCCCTCTAGCGGGGATAGATACGCAGTATTTT; cdr3_aa: CASSPLAGIDTQYF
v_call: TRBV5-6; d_call: .; clone_size: many; j_call: TRBJ2-2; cdr3_nt: TGTGCCAGCAGCTTGCGGGCAGCCGGGGAGCTGTTTTTT; cdr3_aa: CASSLRAAGELFF
v_call: TRBV7-2; d_call: .; clone_size: many; j_call: TRBJ1-1; cdr3_nt: TGTGCCAGCAGCCCCCGACTGGTGAACACTGAAGCTTTCTTT; cdr3_aa: CASSPRLVNTEAFF
v_call: TRBV12-3/TRBV12-4; d_call: .; clone_size: few; j_call: TRBJ2-3; cdr3_nt: TGTGCCAGCCGATCCTCGGGGGGCCGGACAGATACGCAGTATTTT; cdr3_aa: CASRSSGGRTDTQYF
v_call: TRBV7-2; d_call: TRBD2; clone_size: many; j_call: TRBJ2-5; cdr3_nt: TGTGCCAGCAGCTTCGGGACTAGCGGGGAGGAGACCCAGTACTTC; cdr3_aa: CASSFGTSGEETQYF
v_call: TRBV6-2/TRBV6-3; d_call: TRBD1; clone_size: .; j_call: TRBJ1-4; cdr3_nt: TGTGCCAGCAGGACCGGGACAGCTAATGAAAAACTGTTTTTT; cdr3_aa: CASRTGTANEKLFF
v_call: TRBV6-2/TRBV6-3; d_call: .; clone_size: many; j_call: TRBJ1-5; cdr3_nt: TGTGCCAGCAGTTACTCCCCCAGCTTTGAGGACTATCAGCCCCAGCATTTT; cdr3_aa: CASSYSPSFEDYQPQHF
v_call: TRBV20-1; d_call: .; clone_size: few; j_call: TRBJ2-1; cdr3_nt: TGCAGTGCTTTTTCGACAGCCTACAATGAGCAGTTCTTC; cdr3_aa: CSAFSTAYNEQFF
v_call: TRBV20-1; d_call: TRBD2; clone_size: few; j_call: TRBJ2-1; cdr3_nt: TGCAGTGCTAGATCCGCGGGGGGTAACAATGAGCAGTTCTTC; cdr3_aa: CSARSAGGNNEQFF
v_call: TRBV12-3/TRBV12-4; d_call: TRBD2; clone_size: many; j_call: TRBJ2-1; cdr3_nt: TGTGCCAGCAGTGGGAAGCGGGGGGGAGTCGGCAATGAGCAGTTCTTC; cdr3_aa: CASSGKRGGVGNEQFF
v_call: TRBV20-1; d_call: TRBD2; clone_size: .; j_call: TRBJ2-5; cdr3_nt: TGCAGTGCACCCGTAACTAGCGGGGGGGCCGGCGGGAGAGAGACCCAGTACTTC; cdr3_aa: CSAPVTSGGAGGRETQYF
v_call: TRBV14; d_call: .; clone_size: many; j_call: TRBJ2-3; cdr3_nt: TGTGCCAGCAGCCAAGAGACTACCACCCACTCGACGCAGTATTTT; cdr3_aa: CASSQETTTHSTQYF
v_call: TRBV5-5; d_call: .; clone_size: .; j_call: TRBJ2-7; cdr3_nt: TGTGCCAGCAGCTTGGACAGGCCCCACGAGCAGTACTTC; cdr3_aa: CASSLDRPHEQYF
v_call: TRBV30; d_call: .; clone_size: .; j_call: TRBJ2-1; cdr3_nt: TGTGCCTGGGACCATACTAGCAGGTATGAGCAGTTCTTC; cdr3_aa: CAWDHTSRYEQFF
v_call: TRBV10-3; d_call: .; clone_size: .; j_call: TRBJ2-2; cdr3_nt: TGTGCCATCATGGCCACCGGGGAGCTGTTTTTT; cdr3_aa: CAIMATGELFF
v_call: TRBV6-2/TRBV6-3; d_call: TRBD2; clone_size: many; j_call: TRBJ2-1; cdr3_nt: TGTGCCAGCAGCGACACAACTAGCGGGGGAAATGAGCAGTTCTTC; cdr3_aa: CASSDTTSGGNEQFF